This T cell receptor (beta chain) was recorded in a study of Ad26.COV2.S vaccination and SARS-CoV-2 variants. As for the study in general: Donor was assigned to the Ad26.COV2.S arm of trial COV1001.

A word on this clone: Its target is not known.

Broader study findings: Ad26.COV2.S recipients had broader spike-specific TCRs (P = 0.0014).

Data came from immunoSEQ multiplex PCR; TCRdb stores just in-frame clones and leaves some out. The sample shows hundreds of thousands of clones, 89% of them seen only once. CDR3 size: 14 residues. Germline loops: CDR1 LGHDT, CDR2 YNNKEL (reference sequence). V was pared by 2 bases and J by 0 bases, with 7 bases between. Treatment described: around 19 received Ad26.COV2.S at low or high dose, single or two shots; roughly five received placebo; per-sample allocation not given. Specimens were obtained on day 63 following the first vaccine or placebo injection. The individual, an adult aged 18-55 years, was a donor in Boston. Wuhan-strain spike was delivered by a replication-incompetent Ad26 vector.

The genes are TRBV3-1 (or the pseudogene TRBV3-2) and TRBJ2-5; D remains ambiguous. The sample here was peripheral blood, taken in a trial of Ad26.COV2.S vaccine versus placebo. The clonotype originates from a person aged 18-65 years who received the Ad26.COV2.S COVID-19 vaccine or a placebo. CDR3 DNA: TGTGCCAGCAGCCAAAGCTGGAACCAAGAGACCCAGTACTTC. It specifies CASSQSWNQETQYF.